One and the same sample provided the 21 T cell receptor beta chains below, sequenced in a study of T-cell reconstitution after alpha-beta-depleted transplantation in children. TCRbeta library preparation incorporated unique molecular identifiers. TCRdb itself ran the PCR reads through MiXCR, one entry per CDR3 protein. Of roughly 300,000 distinct CDR3 sequences detected, 9.9% appear once; the ten largest clones hold 9.5% to 13%. The material sequenced was PBMCs from the stem cell graft donor, taken from the stem cell graft. Receptors were obtained from a human donor who donated a stem cell graft to a child with SCID.

The V and J genes are TRBV5-6 and TRBJ2-3, with D maybe TRBD1 (6 bases). This CDR3 region has 17 residues. Trimming took off 0 bases at V and 1 base at J, with 15 bases between the two ends. CDR1 and CDR2 from the germline V gene are SGHDT and YYEEEE. Here the CDR3 reads CASSLVGTQRRTDTQYF. The CDR3 DNA reads TGTGCCAGCAGCTTGGTTGGGACACAAAGACGCACAGATACGCAGTATTTT. The full variable domain, in which reference TRBV5-6 and TRBJ2-3 provide the parts outside the CDR3, is DAGVTQSPTHLIKTRGQQVTLRCSPKSGHDTVSWYQQALGQGPQFIFQYYEEEERQRGNFPDRFSGHQFPNYSSELNVNALLLGDSALYLCASSLVGTQRRTDTQYFGPGTRLTVL.

This clonotype occurred a few times. J is TRBJ2-2 and V is TRBV7-8; D uncertain. CDR1 and CDR2 (germline): SGHVS, FQNEAQ. The CDR3 extends over 16 amino acids. V lost 5 bases and J 1 base, leaving 14 bases between the germline ends. The CDR3 reads CASSPVGEQNTGELFF. The CDR3 nucleotides read TGTGCCAGCAGCCCCGTGGGCGAGCAGAACACCGGGGAGCTGTTTTTT.

This clonotype was seen a handful of times. The chain combines TRBV3-1 with TRBJ2-5; 8 bases line up with TRBD2. CDR1 and CDR2 from the germline V gene are LGHDT and YNNKEL (reference sequence). This CDR3 has 14 residues. The J segment lost 6 bases and the V segment lost 1 base, leaving 4 bases of the junction unmatched. This chain's CDR3 is CASSQGTSTQTQYF. The CDR3 bases are TGTGCCAGCAGCCAAGGGACTAGCACCCAGACCCAGTACTTC.

The J gene is TRBJ2-4, the V gene TRBV4-1; D is uncertain. This CDR3 spans 16 amino acids. V lost 1 base, J lost 7 bases, and 17 bases lay in between. CDR1 MGHRA and CDR2 YSYEKL come from the germline V gene. CDR3 residues: CASSQGHGPLGNIQYF. In DNA form, the CDR3 reads TGCGCCAGCAGCCAAGGCCACGGGCCCCTTGGGAACATTCAGTACTTC.

The chain is built from TRBV19 and TRBJ2-5; TRBD2 agrees at 9 bases. Per the germline V gene, CDR1 is LNHDA and CDR2 is SQIVND (reference sequence). Germline trimming cut 4 bases from V and 3 bases from J; bases unmatched to any gene: 3. This CDR3 has 14 residues. For the CDR3, the DNA is TGTGCCAGTAGTACCTGGACTAGCGAAGAGACCCAGTACTTC. Protein: CASSTWTSEETQYF.

V is TRBV20-1 and J is TRBJ2-3, with D tentatively TRBD1 (5 bases). The V and J ends lost 1 base and 2 bases respectively, with 10 bases between them. Germline values: CDR1 DFQATT, CDR2 SNEGSKA (reference sequence). This CDR3 has 14 amino acids. The CDR3: CSARVGQTTDTQYF. CDR3 coding DNA: TGCAGTGCTAGAGTGGGGCAGACCACAGATACGCAGTATTTT.

This clonotype was found a few times. The chain joins TRBV2 to TRBJ2-4; 7 bases fit TRBD1. This CDR3 spans 18 amino acids. The germline V gene encodes CDR1 SNHLY and CDR2 FYNNEI. Trimming at V came to 3 bases and at J to 0 bases, leaving 11 bases not matched to a gene. This CDR3 reads CASSDRGNTWIAKNIQYF. The DNA for the CDR3 is TGTGCCAGCAGTGACAGGGGGAACACATGGATAGCCAAAAACATTCAGTACTTC.

This clonotype appeared many times. In DNA, the CDR3 is TGTGCCAGCAGCTCCACCTTCCGGGACAGCCAGTACTTC. Protein: CASSSTFRDSQYF. V usage is TRBV9 and J usage is TRBJ2-5, with TRBD1 matching 7 bases. The CDR3 is made up of 13 amino acids. Trimming cost V 4 bases and J 10 bases; bases outside gene matches: 10. CDR1 is SGDLS, CDR2 YYNGEE, per germline.

This chain uses TRBV6-1 with TRBJ2-3; 12 nucleotides agree with TRBD2. Germline trimming cut 5 bases from V and 4 bases from J; bases unmatched to any gene: 7. The CDR3 sequence is 16 residues long. Per germline, CDR1 MNHNS and CDR2 SASEGT. CDR3 loop: CASSRQTSGGADTQYF. Written as DNA, the CDR3 is TGTGCCAGCAGTCGACAGACTAGCGGGGGAGCAGATACGCAGTATTTT.

This sequence joins TRBV12-3 or TRBV12-4 and TRBJ2-5, with D possibly matching TRBD1 (5 bases). The CDR3 runs to 14 residues. V dropped 5 bases and J dropped 2 bases, with 12 bases sitting between them. The CDR3 DNA is TGTGCCAGCAGTCTCAGGGTCCGGCAAGAGACCCAGTACTTC. Protein: CASSLRVRQETQYF.

The genes are TRBV6-1 and TRBJ1-3; TRBD1 might be the D (5 bases). CDR3 length: 15 amino acids. Per germline, CDR1 MNHNS and CDR2 SASEGT. The ends were cut back, 6 bases at V and 4 bases at J, with 16 bases in the middle. CDR3 sequence (DNA): TGTGCCAGCAGCTCCAGGGTGGTAGCGGGAAACACCATATATTTT. Protein: CASSSRVVAGNTIYF.

The chain combines TRBV29-1 with TRBJ1-1; TRBD1 aligns across 12 bases. V trimming: 4 bases; J trimming: 5 bases; junction bases outside the gene matches: 8. The germline V gene encodes CDR1 SQVTM and CDR2 ANQGSEA. The CDR3 covers 15 residues. In DNA, the CDR3 is TGCAGCGTTGGAACCGGGACAGGGGGCGGTACTGAAGCTTTCTTT. This codes for CSVGTGTGGGTEAFF.

This clonotype was seen a handful of times. One junction end does not reproduce the germline sequence, and a read error may be involved. V is TRBV4-1 and J is TRBJ2-1, with D possibly being TRBD1 or TRBD2 (5 bases each). The CDR3 totals 17 residues. Germline V lookup: CDR1 MGHRA, CDR2 YSYEKL. CDR3 DNA sequence: TGCGCCAGCAACCAAGGTGGGGGACGCGAGCTCGGGGATGAGCAGTTCTTC. This gives the protein CASNQGGGRELGDEQFF.

This clonotype was seen ten or more times. The chain recombines TRBV29-1 with TRBJ1-2; no definite D call. CDR1 and CDR2 (germline): SQVTM, ANQGSEA. Trimming took off 3 bases at V and 5 bases at J, with 7 bases between the two ends. The CDR3 has 11 amino acids. The CDR3 sequence: CSVDLVYGYTF. DNA of the CDR3: TGCAGCGTTGATCTCGTTTATGGCTACACCTTC.

This clonotype was detected ten times or more. The V call is TRBV20-1, the J call TRBJ1-1; D remains ambiguous. Germline V gives CDR1 DFQATT, CDR2 SNEGSKA (reference sequence). Trimming pared 6 bases from V and 1 base from J, leaving 6 bases between. This CDR3 region has 11 residues. The CDR3: CSAPENTEAFF. The CDR3, as DNA: TGCAGTGCGCCCGAGAACACTGAAGCTTTCTTT.

The sample holds a few counts of this clonotype. CDR3: CSARGAMNTEAFF. The CDR3 nucleotides read TGCAGCGCCCGAGGGGCTATGAACACTGAAGCTTTCTTT. The V and J genes are TRBV29-1 and TRBJ1-1, with D perhaps TRBD1 (5 bases). The CDR3 has 13 amino acids. The V and J ends lost 7 bases and 0 bases respectively, with 12 bases between them. The germline CDR1 and CDR2 sequences are SQVTM and ANQGSEA.

This clonotype appeared a few times. The rearrangement uses TRBV20-1 and TRBJ2-1; TRBD2 matches at 10 bases. This CDR3 is built from 15 residues. CDR1 DFQATT and CDR2 SNEGSKA come from the germline V gene (reference sequence). The V and J ends lost 3 bases and 4 bases, in that order; junction bases with no gene match: 6. The CDR3 nucleotides are TGCAGTGCTAGCAAACTAGCGGGGAGTTACAATGAGCAGTTCTTC. This sequence encodes CSASKLAGSYNEQFF.

This clonotype was seen ten or more times. The V call is TRBV5-1, the J call TRBJ2-3; either TRBD1 or TRBD2 may supply D (5 bases each). This CDR3 has 14 amino acids. Germline-derived CDR1 and CDR2 are SGHRS and YFSETQ. The V gene lost 0 bases and the J gene lost 5 bases, with 10 bases spanning the gap. In DNA form, the CDR3 reads TGCGCCAGCAGCTTGGCCGGGGCCCTAGATACGCAGTATTTT. It yields the protein CASSLAGALDTQYF.

This clonotype was found a few times. J is TRBJ2-2 and V is TRBV5-1; D not resolved. The CDR3 loop spans 13 amino acids. The germline gives CDR1 SGHRS, CDR2 YFSETQ. Trimming stripped 9 bases from V and 5 bases from J, with 14 bases between. CDR3 DNA sequence: TGCGCCACCTCTGGGCTGGGGACCGGGGAGCTGTTTTTT. Translated: CATSGLGTGELFF. Based on the CDR3 plus reference TRBV5-1 and TRBJ2-2, the full variable domain is KAGVTQTPRYLIKTRGQQVTLSCSPISGHRSVSWYQQTPGQGLQFLFEYFSETQRNKGNFPGRFSGRQFSNSRSEMNVSTLELGDSALYLCATSGLGTGELFFGEGSRLTVL.

This chain links TRBV19 with TRBJ2-5; 8 nucleotides agree with TRBD2. The V segment lost 3 bases and the J segment 5 bases; nucleotides outside the gene matches: 5. This CDR3 is built from 14 residues. From germline, CDR1 is LNHDA and CDR2 SQIVND (reference sequence). The CDR3 is CASSIGGAWETQYF. In nucleotides, the CDR3 is TGTGCCAGTAGTATCGGGGGGGCCTGGGAGACCCAGTACTTC.

This clonotype has just a few counts. The chain has TRBV6-1 and TRBJ2-7, with D perhaps given as TRBD1 or TRBD2 (5 bases each). V lost 7 bases, J lost 0 bases, and 16 bases lay in between. Germline V gene data show CDR1 as MNHNS and CDR2 as SASEGT. The CDR3 consists of 15 residues. CDR3 nucleotide sequence: TGTGCCAGCATTGGGGGTTTTTACGGCTCCTACGAGCAGTACTTC. It is translated as CASIGGFYGSYEQYF.